This T cell receptor beta chain came from a study of blood T cell repertoires in COVID-19. The CDR3 is made up of 15 amino acids. Germline values: CDR1 MNHEY, CDR2 SVGEGT. V lost 6 bases and J 3 bases, leaving 15 bases between the germline ends. A few counts support this clone. Method: immunoSEQ multiplex PCR; TCRdb's copy keeps in-frame clones and lacks some. Of about 20,000 clones in the sample, 70% to 80% were seen once. The rearrangement links TRBV6-2 or TRBV6-3 to TRBJ1-3, with a possible D match to TRBD1 (5 bases). The receptor comes from a man aged 80 or over with acute or convalescent COVID-19. The specimen was peripheral blood. The CDR3 DNA is TGTGCCAGCAGCCGTCCGGGACTTTATGGAAACACCATATATTTT. The encoded protein is CASSRPGLYGNTIYF.